A selection of T cell receptor beta chains follows, all from one sample in a study of stem cell transplantation in POMP-related autoinflammatory disease. Here immunoSEQ multiplex PCR was the method, and the copy in TCRdb shows in-frame clones only, minus some. Altogether tens of thousands of clones are present, roughly 93% being singletons, with the ten largest covering more than 0.55%. This specimen was CD4+ T cells from PBMCs, taken after stem cell transplantation. The receptors here all came from a human patient with POMP-related autoinflammation and immune dysregulation (PRAID). Some T cells could come from the graft donor. Each CDR3 is given with its conserved first and last residue. The D gene is left open where the match is weak. Clone size appears in some rows only: once, few, many, or a class for an expanded clone.

V: TRBV19
size: .
D: .
J: TRBJ1-3
CDR3: CASTPGRILSGNTIYF
DNA: TGTGCCAGTACCCCGGGACGGATTCTCTCTGGAAACACCATATATTTT

V: TRBV30
size: once
D: TRBD2
J: TRBJ2-5
CDR3: CAWRGLAGVETQYF
DNA: TGTGCCTGGAGGGGACTAGCGGGAGTGGAGACCCAGTACTTC

V: TRBV28
size: once
D: .
J: TRBJ2-3
CDR3: CASSLGGGNTQYF
DNA: TGTGCCAGCAGTTTGGGGGGCGGGAATACGCAGTATTTT

V: TRBV5-1
size: .
D: .
J: TRBJ1-1
CDR3: CASSRDAMNTEAFF
DNA: TGCGCCAGCAGCCGGGACGCGATGAACACTGAAGCTTTCTTT

V: TRBV12-5
size: .
D: .
J: TRBJ2-1
CDR3: CASGLGDEQFF
DNA: TGTGCTAGTGGTCTGGGGGATGAGCAGTTCTTC

V: TRBV14
size: .
D: TRBD1
J: TRBJ2-3
CDR3: CASSHGQEYADTQYF
DNA: TGTGCCAGCAGCCACGGACAGGAGTATGCAGATACGCAGTATTTT

V: TRBV5-1
size: .
D: TRBD2
J: TRBJ2-7
CDR3: CASSTTSGSYEQYF
DNA: TGCGCCAGCAGCACGACTAGCGGGTCCTACGAGCAGTACTTC

V: TRBV19
size: .
D: TRBD1
J: TRBJ1-5
CDR3: CASSPGQISNQPQHF
DNA: TGTGCCAGTAGTCCGGGACAGATTAGCAATCAGCCCCAGCATTTT

V: TRBV5-1
size: .
D: TRBD2
J: TRBJ2-2
CDR3: CASSFGTSGGELFF
DNA: TGCGCCAGCAGCTTCGGGACTAGCGGCGGGGAGCTGTTTTTT

V: TRBV7-8
size: .
D: .
J: TRBJ2-2
CDR3: CASSPSTFLGNTGELFF
DNA: TGTGCCAGCAGCCCCTCCACCTTCCTCGGGAACACCGGGGAGCTGTTTTTT

V: TRBV4-1
size: .
D: TRBD2
J: TRBJ2-3
CDR3: CASSQDQWTSGSYGLTDTQYF
DNA: TGCGCCAGCAGCCAAGATCAATGGACTAGCGGGAGCTACGGGTTGACAGATACGCAGTATTTT

V: TRBV2
size: .
D: .
J: TRBJ1-4
CDR3: CASSLHATNEKLFF
DNA: TGTGCCAGCAGTTTACATGCAACTAATGAAAAACTGTTTTTT

V: TRBV10-3
size: .
D: .
J: TRBJ1-1
CDR3: CAIKEGDITEAFF
DNA: TGTGCCATCAAGGAGGGGGATATCACTGAAGCTTTCTTT

V: TRBV2
size: .
D: .
J: TRBJ1-6
CDR3: CASSRSSYNSPLHF
DNA: TGTGCCAGCAGCAGGAGCTCCTATAATTCACCCCTCCACTTT

V: TRBV3-1/TRBV3-2
size: .
D: .
J: TRBJ2-2
CDR3: CASSHSSYTGELFF
DNA: TGTGCCAGCAGCCACTCCTCATACACCGGGGAGCTGTTTTTT

V: TRBV5-1
size: .
D: TRBD1
J: TRBJ2-1
CDR3: CASSSPPTGTGDNEQFF
DNA: TGCGCCAGCAGCTCCCCCCCCACCGGGACAGGGGACAATGAGCAGTTCTTC

V: TRBV28
size: .
D: TRBD2
J: TRBJ2-7
CDR3: CASSPVAGLAGFHEQYF
DNA: TGTGCCAGCAGTCCCGTCGCGGGACTAGCGGGATTCCACGAGCAGTACTTC

V: TRBV6-5
size: .
D: .
J: TRBJ1-1
CDR3: CASRTQHLLSPEAFF
DNA: TGTGCCAGCAGGACCCAGCACCTTTTGAGTCCTGAAGCTTTCTTT

V: TRBV3-1/TRBV3-2
size: .
D: TRBD2
J: TRBJ2-1
CDR3: CASSLGPAGEGEQFF
DNA: TGTGCCAGCAGCCTTGGCCCGGCGGGAGAGGGTGAGCAGTTCTTC

V: TRBV5-1
size: once
D: .
J: TRBJ1-3
CDR3: CASSEGSSGNTIYF
DNA: TGCGCCAGCAGCGAGGGGTCCTCTGGAAACACCATATATTTT

V: TRBV6-5
size: .
D: TRBD1
J: TRBJ2-2
CDR3: CASSSEGQGHTGELFF
DNA: TGTGCCAGCAGTTCCGAGGGACAGGGACACACCGGGGAGCTGTTTTTT

V: TRBV13
size: .
D: TRBD2
J: TRBJ2-1
CDR3: CASSPKTSGTLTYNEQFF
DNA: TGTGCCAGCAGCCCCAAGACTAGCGGGACGCTAACCTACAATGAGCAGTTCTTC

V: TRBV5-8
size: .
D: TRBD1
J: TRBJ2-5
CDR3: CASSLALWAGGQETQYF
DNA: TGTGCCAGCAGCTTGGCCTTATGGGCAGGGGGCCAAGAGACCCAGTACTTC

V: TRBV19
size: .
D: TRBD1
J: TRBJ2-6
CDR3: CAVRARGTGITGANVLTF
DNA: TGTGCCGTCCGAGCAAGAGGGACAGGGATAACAGGGGCCAACGTCCTGACTTTC

V: TRBV20-1
size: once
D: .
J: TRBJ2-7
CDR3: CSARSPYEQYF
DNA: TGCAGTGCTAGGTCGCCATACGAGCAGTACTTC

V: TRBV19
size: .
D: .
J: TRBJ1-6
CDR3: CASSIEQSYNSPLHF
DNA: TGTGCCAGTAGTATCGAACAGTCCTATAATTCACCCCTCCACTTT

V: TRBV5-1
size: once
D: .
J: TRBJ2-1
CDR3: CASSPPQGYNEQFF
DNA: TGCGCCAGCAGCCCGCCGCAGGGCTACAATGAGCAGTTCTTC

V: TRBV11-2
size: .
D: .
J: TRBJ2-7
CDR3: CASSRGQGEQYF
DNA: TGTGCCAGCAGCCGGGGGCAGGGCGAGCAGTACTTC

V: TRBV7-3
size: .
D: TRBD1
J: TRBJ2-2
CDR3: CASSPSPGQLSNTGELFF
DNA: TGTGCCAGCAGCCCGTCACCGGGACAGCTATCGAACACCGGGGAGCTGTTTTTT

V: TRBV27
size: .
D: TRBD2
J: TRBJ2-5
CDR3: CASSLLPSGVETQYF
DNA: TGTGCCAGCAGTTTACTGCCTAGCGGGGTGGAGACCCAGTACTTC

V: TRBV12-3/TRBV12-4
size: .
D: .
J: TRBJ1-3
CDR3: CASSLSVGNTIYF
DNA: TGTGCCAGCAGTTTGAGTGTTGGAAACACCATATATTTT

V: TRBV4-1
size: .
D: TRBD2
J: TRBJ2-5
CDR3: CASSQKTSGMWETQYF
DNA: TGCGCCAGCAGCCAAAAAACTAGCGGGATGTGGGAGACCCAGTACTTC

V: TRBV6-5
size: .
D: .
J: TRBJ1-5
CDR3: CASWGGNQPQHF
DNA: TGTGCCAGCTGGGGGGGCAATCAGCCCCAGCATTTT

V: TRBV6-2/TRBV6-3
size: .
D: TRBD2
J: TRBJ2-2
CDR3: CASSYSRKTSGGPRGTGELFF
DNA: TGTGCCAGCAGTTACTCGCGTAAGACTAGCGGGGGGCCCCGTGGCACCGGGGAGCTGTTTTTT

V: TRBV10-3
size: .
D: TRBD2
J: TRBJ2-3
CDR3: CAISDTSGGTDTQYF
DNA: TGTGCCATCAGTGATACTAGCGGGGGCACAGATACGCAGTATTTT

V: TRBV19
size: .
D: TRBD2
J: TRBJ2-1
CDR3: CASRRTSGSYNEQFF
DNA: TGTGCCAGTAGACGGACTAGCGGCTCCTACAATGAGCAGTTCTTC